These 15 T cell receptor beta chains originate from one sample sequenced in a study of metastatic and nonmetastatic thyroid tumors. No treatment of any kind had been given to any patient before thyroid surgery. TCRdb re-analyzed the PCR reads using MiXCR. The sample comprises approximately 8,500 clones, about a quarter of which are singletons, and roughly a sixth rests with the top ten. Sequencing was done on a sample of tumor tissue. These receptors all come from a female donor with papillary thyroid cancer or a benign thyroid nodule (not recorded which). Some clones in this sample may be carry-over from other donors' samples.

The chain uses TRBV6-1 and TRBJ1-1, with TRBD1 identical over 7 bases. CDR1 is MNHNS, CDR2 SASEGT, per germline. With 6 bases clipped from V and 5 bases from J, the junction kept 15 bases outside the gene matches. The CDR3 has 16 amino acids. As DNA, the CDR3 is TGTGCCAGCAGGACAGACAGGGCGGAAAGTCATACTGAAGCTTTCTTT. Its translation: CASRTDRAESHTEAFF.

J is TRBJ2-7 and V is TRBV6-2 or TRBV6-3, with D maybe TRBD2 (6 bases). CDR1 and CDR2 (germline): MNHEY, SVGEGT. V dropped 6 bases and J dropped 4 bases, with 13 bases sitting between them. The CDR3 has 13 amino acids. The CDR3 sequence is CASSWTTAYEQYF. The CDR3 region has the DNA TGTGCCAGCAGCTGGACTACAGCATACGAGCAGTACTTC.

In the case of this clone: The CDR3 ends on some other residue instead of the conserved phenylalanine or tryptophan, so this is likely a read error. The DNA is left out, because the CDR3 cannot be placed on it with certainty; the CDR3 is given as TCRdb lists it. This sequence joins TRBV6-1 and TRBJ1-2. The CDR3 contains 15 residues when both ends are counted. In germline, CDR1 is MNHNS, CDR2 SASEGT. The CDR3 loop reads CASRDHGPRGYGYPL.

This clone was seen repeatedly, ten times or more. The chain links TRBV4-2 to TRBJ1-1, with unresolved D. CDR3 length: 11 amino acids. V was clipped by 1 base and J by 8 bases, with 5 bases between them. From germline, CDR1 is LGHNA and CDR2 YNFKEQ. CDR3 sequence reads: CASSQGQEAFF. CDR3 DNA: TGTGCCAGCAGCCAAGGTCAAGAAGCTTTCTTT.

The table lists this clone with many counts. The chain has TRBV20-1 and TRBJ2-5; TRBD2 matches at 7 bases. The trim removed 4 bases at V and 5 bases at J, leaving 13 bases unmatched. Germline lookup yields CDR1 DFQATT and CDR2 SNEGSKA (reference sequence). The CDR3 sequence is 15 residues long. CDR3 region: CSAIREARPGETQYF. The CDR3 nucleotides read TGCAGTGCTATACGGGAGGCCCGCCCAGGGGAGACCCAGTACTTC.

By proportion, this clone is medium-sized. The V gene is TRBV5-1, the J gene TRBJ2-7; D unclear. CDR1 SGHRS and CDR2 YFSETQ come from the germline V gene. The V and J ends lost 4 bases and 6 bases respectively, with 14 bases between them. The CDR3 spans 13 residues. The CDR3, as DNA: TGCGCCAGCAGCGTCGGACCCCCCGCCGAGCAGTACTTC. Residues: CASSVGPPAEQYF.

The chain has TRBV28 and TRBJ1-2; 7 bases align to TRBD1. Germline trimming cut 10 bases from V and 5 bases from J; bases unmatched to any gene: 10. The CDR3 contains 13 residues. CDR1 MDHEN and CDR2 SYDVKM come from the germline V gene. This CDR3 reads CANNRDSKYGYTF. The CDR3 nucleotides are TGTGCCAACAACCGGGACAGCAAATATGGCTACACCTTC.

The chain joins TRBV6-2 or TRBV6-3 to TRBJ2-1, with TRBD2 as a possible D gene (6 bases). V gave up 6 bases and J gave up 6 bases, with 30 bases separating them. Germline V lookup: CDR1 MNHEY, CDR2 SVGEGT. This CDR3 contains 19 residues. This chain's CDR3 is CASRRGALGGGIIVNEQFF. Here the CDR3 DNA reads TGTGCCAGCAGGCGCGGGGCCCTGGGTGGCGGGATAATCGTCAATGAGCAGTTCTTC.

Many counts were recorded for this clone. The DNA for the CDR3 is TGTGCCTGGAGTGGACAGGGGGCGACTAAACGGGGTCAGCCCCAGCATTTT. It specifies CAWSGQGATKRGQPQHF. The chain joins TRBV30 to TRBJ1-5, with 10 bases fitting TRBD1. The CDR3 covers 17 residues. The V and J ends lost 1 base and 6 bases, in that order; junction bases with no gene match: 12. CDR1 and CDR2 (germline): GTSNPN, SVGIG (reference sequence).

By sample fraction, this clone is large (0.1 to 1%). The chain carries TRBV10-3 and TRBJ1-2; the D is unclear. CDR1 is ENHRY and CDR2 is SYGVKD in the germline V gene. The germline V and J ends were trimmed by 4 bases and 4 bases, with 10 bases remaining between them. CDR3 size: 13 residues. CDR3 region: CAISGSPGYGYTF. The CDR3 nucleotides are TGTGCCATCAGTGGGTCGCCCGGCTATGGCTACACCTTC.

This clone was detected many times. J is TRBJ1-2 and V is TRBV19; unclear D gene. The CDR3 is 12 amino acids. The germline gives CDR1 LNHDA, CDR2 SQIVND (reference sequence). The ends were cut back, 5 bases at V and 2 bases at J, with 6 bases in the middle. CDR3 sequence reads: CASSAPNYGYTF. Here the CDR3 DNA reads TGTGCCAGTAGTGCCCCGAACTATGGCTACACCTTC.

To note about this clone: The junction shows a germline mismatch at one end, possibly a read error. The chain recombines TRBV14 with TRBJ2-5; D may be TRBD2 (6 bases). Germline V gene data show CDR1 as SGHDN and CDR2 as FVKESK. The CDR3 runs to 14 residues. The CDR3 loop reads CATSQDILAETQYF. The CDR3 region has the DNA TGTGCCACCAGCCAAGATATTCTAGCGGAGACCCAGTACTTC.

This clone was seen at least ten times. V usage is TRBV27 and J usage is TRBJ2-7, with 8 bases matching TRBD1. Germline V gives CDR1 MNHEY, CDR2 SMNVEV (reference sequence). This CDR3 spans 13 amino acids. The ends lost 6 bases at V and 5 bases at J; junction bases unmatched: 6. CDR3 protein: CASRYGQGDEQYF. The CDR3 DNA sequence: TGTGCCAGCAGGTATGGACAGGGAGACGAGCAGTACTTC.

By proportion, this clone is medium-sized (0.01 to 0.1%). This rearrangement joins TRBV11-2 to TRBJ2-7; D remains unclear. Trimming took 4 bases from V and 2 from J, leaving 9 bases between them. This CDR3 comprises 13 residues. Germline V gene lookup returns CDR1 SGHAT and CDR2 FQNNGV. This CDR3 is CASSSFSAYEQYF. In DNA, the CDR3 is TGTGCCAGCAGCTCCTTCTCCGCCTACGAGCAGTACTTC.

A few counts support this clone. The rearrangement links TRBV6-2 or TRBV6-3 to TRBJ1-1, with 8 positions matching TRBD1. Germline CDR1 is MNHEY and CDR2 is SVGEGT. Trimming took 8 bases from V and 4 from J; bases not matched to a gene: 9. The CDR3 sequence is 14 residues long. The CDR3 sequence is CASHRGFGGTEAFF. CDR3 nucleotides: TGTGCCAGCCACAGGGGGTTCGGTGGCACTGAAGCTTTCTTT.